What follows are 32 T cell receptor beta chains derived from one specimen sequenced in a study of Ad26.COV2.S vaccination and SARS-CoV-2 variants. Clones were read by immunoSEQ multiplex PCR, and TCRdb kept only the in-frame ones, dropping some. The table includes 350,000 to 600,000 clones, about 88% detected once. Treatment of the sample: some 20 received Ad26.COV2.S at low or high dose, single or two shots; several received placebo; per-sample allocation not given. Sample collection was performed on day 63 after the first vaccine or placebo injection. The source was peripheral blood, collected in a trial of Ad26.COV2.S vaccine versus placebo. The receptors were gathered from a person between 18 and 65 years old who received the Ad26.COV2.S COVID-19 vaccine or a placebo.

The rearrangement joins TRBV11-1 to TRBJ2-1, with TRBD2 identical over 9 bases. V trimming: 0 bases; J trimming: 14 bases; junction bases outside the gene matches: 8. This CDR3 is built from 14 residues. Germline loops: CDR1 SGHAT, CDR2 FQDESV (reference sequence). The CDR3 loop reads CASSLARRGGLEFF. CDR3 DNA sequence: TGTGCCAGCAGCTTAGCGCGGCGGGGGGGCCTGGAGTTCTTC.

Note on this clone: The identical CDR3 is also encoded by other nucleotide sequences in the sample. The chain links TRBV18 to TRBJ2-3; a weak D match, TRBD2 (6 bases). In germline, CDR1 is KGHSH, CDR2 LQKENI. Trimming took off 6 bases at V and 0 bases at J, with 10 bases between the two ends. The CDR3 has 14 amino acids. The CDR3 is CASSPSGSTDTQYF. CDR3 in DNA: TGTGCCAGCTCTCCCAGCGGGAGCACAGATACGCAGTATTTT.

The chain combines TRBV27 with TRBJ2-7, with a tentative D call TRBD1 (6 bases). The germline V gene encodes CDR1 MNHEY and CDR2 SMNVEV (reference sequence). V shed 4 bases and J shed 2 bases, with 15 bases lying between them. The CDR3 totals 15 residues. CDR3 sequence reads: CASSSLQGLPYEQYF. The CDR3 nucleotides read TGTGCCAGCAGTTCTCTACAGGGCTTACCCTACGAGCAGTACTTC.

The chain uses TRBV3-1 (or the pseudogene TRBV3-2) and TRBJ1-1, with 11 bases aligning to TRBD1. Germline lookup yields CDR1 LGHDT and CDR2 YNNKEL (reference sequence). The length of the CDR3 is 18 residues. V was pared by 6 bases and J by 1 base, with 13 bases of the junction left unmatched. This CDR3 reads CASSPLLGQGAENTEAFF. In DNA form, the CDR3 reads TGTGCCAGCAGTCCCTTACTTGGACAGGGGGCAGAGAACACTGAAGCTTTCTTT.

The rearrangement uses TRBV7-2 and TRBJ1-2, with D uncertain. V was cut by 1 base and J by 6 bases, with 6 bases left in between. The germline gives CDR1 SGHTA, CDR2 FQGNSA. This CDR3 is 12 amino acids long. The CDR3 is CASSLEEDGYTF. In DNA, the CDR3 is TGTGCCAGCAGCTTAGAGGAGGATGGCTACACCTTC.

This clone was observed a single time. This rearrangement joins TRBV19 to TRBJ1-1; possible D gene TRBD1, 5 bases. V dropped 3 bases and J dropped 6 bases, with 14 bases sitting between them. Looked up from germline, CDR1 is LNHDA and CDR2 is SQIVND (reference sequence). CDR3 size: 14 residues. The CDR3 sequence: CASSIWQGGPEAFF. CDR3 DNA sequence: TGTGCCAGTAGTATTTGGCAGGGAGGGCCTGAAGCTTTCTTT. Full variable domain (missing parts from reference TRBV19 and TRBJ1-1): DGGITQSPKYLFRKEGQNVTLSCEQNLNHDAMYWYRQDPGQGLRLIYYSQIVNDFQKGDIAEGYSVSREKKESFPLTVTSAQKNPTAFYLCASSIWQGGPEAFFGQGTRLTVV.

The J gene is TRBJ1-1, the V gene TRBV5-1, with no clear D. V was clipped by 1 base and J by 0 bases, with 7 bases between them. The CDR3 spans 14 residues. CDR1 is SGHRS, CDR2 YFSETQ, per germline. The CDR3 sequence is CASSLSSLNTEAFF. CDR3 bases: TGCGCCAGCAGCTTGAGTAGTTTGAACACTGAAGCTTTCTTT. Full variable domain (missing parts from reference TRBV5-1 and TRBJ1-1): KAGVTQTPRYLIKTRGQQVTLSCSPISGHRSVSWYQQTPGQGLQFLFEYFSETQRNKGNFPGRFSGRQFSNSRSEMNVSTLELGDSALYLCASSLSSLNTEAFFGQGTRLTVV.

The CDR3 here is CASKIGGSGTQYF. CDR3 nucleotide sequence: TGTGCCAGCAAGATTGGGGGGAGCGGGACCCAGTACTTC. This rearrangement joins TRBV28 to TRBJ2-5, with D perhaps matching TRBD2 (6 bases). The V and J ends lost 7 bases and 7 bases respectively, with 16 bases between them. Per the germline V gene, CDR1 is MDHEN and CDR2 is SYDVKM. The CDR3 extends over 13 amino acids.

J is TRBJ2-7 and V is TRBV4-2; 11 nucleotides line up with TRBD2. CDR1 LGHNA and CDR2 YNFKEQ come from the germline V gene. V trimming: 8 bases; J trimming: 7 bases; junction bases outside the gene matches: 10. CDR3 length: 14 amino acids. This CDR3 reads CASRTSGSPGEQYF. The CDR3 nucleotides read TGTGCCAGCCGAACTAGCGGGAGCCCCGGGGAGCAGTACTTC.

This chain joins TRBV5-4 and TRBJ1-1; no definite D call. This CDR3 has 13 residues. Looked up from germline, CDR1 is SGHNT and CDR2 is YYREEE (reference sequence). V lost 0 bases to trimming and J lost 0 bases, with 3 bases between them. The CDR3 protein is CASSLDMNTEAFF. The CDR3 coding sequence is TGTGCCAGCAGCTTGGACATGAACACTGAAGCTTTCTTT. Variable domain in full (rest from reference TRBV5-4 and TRBJ1-1): ETGVTQSPTHLIKTRGQQVTLRCSSQSGHNTVSWYQQALGQGPQFIFQYYREEENGRGNFPPRFSGLQFPNYSSELNVNALELDDSALYLCASSLDMNTEAFFGQGTRLTVV.

The genes are TRBV24-1 and TRBJ1-5; 10 bases are a match to TRBD1. This CDR3 is built from 16 residues. Germline V CDR1 and CDR2: KGHDR, SFDVKD. V lost 4 bases, J lost 1 base, and 3 bases stayed unmatched. The CDR3 coding sequence is TGTGCCACCAGTGAACAGGACAGGGGGAGCAATCAGCCCCAGCATTTT. Translated: CATSEQDRGSNQPQHF.

This clone was recorded a few times. This sequence joins TRBV6-5 and TRBJ1-5; 8 nucleotides line up with TRBD1. The CDR3 loop spans 16 amino acids. CDR1 is MNHEY, CDR2 SVGAGI, per germline. After removal of 2 bases from V and 1 base from J, the junction contained 4 bases not matched to a gene. CDR3 in DNA: TGTGCCAGCAGTTACACCTGGACAGGGAGCAATCAGCCCCAGCATTTT. Residues: CASSYTWTGSNQPQHF.

This clone has just one count. The chain uses TRBV2 and TRBJ1-2; D uncertain. The CDR3 extends over 10 amino acids. CDR1 is SNHLY, CDR2 FYNNEI, per germline. V lost 11 bases and J 4 bases, leaving 8 bases between the germline ends. For the CDR3, the DNA is TGTGCCGTCCCCAGCTATGGCTACACCTTC. Protein product: CAVPSYGYTF.

The gene calls are TRBV27 and TRBJ1-1, with D uncertain. Deletions cut 4 bases from V and 3 bases from J, with 12 bases between. The V gene's germline CDR1 is MNHEY and CDR2 SMNVEV (reference sequence). The CDR3 length is 14 residues. In nucleotides, the CDR3 is TGTGCCAGCAGTTCCCTACTTCTTGACACTGAAGCTTTCTTT. The encoded protein is CASSSLLLDTEAFF.

This clone came up a few times. The V gene is TRBV6-5, the J gene TRBJ1-1; D perhaps matches TRBD1 (5 bases). Between the trimmed V and J ends, which lost 2 bases and 7 bases, there was a span of 5 bases. Germline V lookup: CDR1 MNHEY, CDR2 SVGAGI. The CDR3 is made up of 11 amino acids. As DNA, the CDR3 is TGTGCCAGCAGTTACAGGGGTGAAGCTTTCTTT. Amino acids: CASSYRGEAFF.

This clone occurred once. The chain recombines TRBV19 with TRBJ2-7; 11 bases line up with TRBD2. With 6 bases clipped from V and 2 bases from J, the junction kept 3 bases outside the gene matches. The length of the CDR3 is 14 residues. The germline gives CDR1 LNHDA, CDR2 SQIVND (reference sequence). The CDR3 DNA sequence: TGTGCCAGTAGACAACTAGCGGGGGCCTACGAGCAGTACTTC. Translation: CASRQLAGAYEQYF. Full variable domain (rest looked up from reference TRBV19 and TRBJ2-7): DGGITQSPKYLFRKEGQNVTLSCEQNLNHDAMYWYRQDPGQGLRLIYYSQIVNDFQKGDIAEGYSVSREKKESFPLTVTSAQKNPTAFYLCASRQLAGAYEQYFGPGTRLTVT.

The chain combines TRBV18 with TRBJ2-4; perhaps TRBD1 as D (6 bases). The CDR3 consists of 15 residues. CDR1 KGHSH and CDR2 LQKENI come from the germline V gene. Trimming took 4 bases from V and 6 from J, leaving 16 bases between them. The CDR3, as DNA: TGTGCCAGCTCACTGGGTCAGGGGTTCGGAAACATTCAGTACTTC. It codes for CASSLGQGFGNIQYF. The full variable domain, its missing parts supplied by reference TRBV18 and TRBJ2-4, is NAGVMQNPRHLVRRRGQEARLRCSPMKGHSHVYWYRQLPEEGLKFMVYLQKENIIDESGMPKERFSAEFPKEGPSILRIQQVVRGDSAAYFCASSLGQGFGNIQYFGAGTRLSVL.

The gene calls are TRBV5-1 and TRBJ2-7, with D unresolved. The germline CDR1 and CDR2 sequences are SGHRS and YFSETQ. The CDR3 sequence is 13 residues long. The V and J ends lost 0 bases and 1 base respectively, with 5 bases between them. CDR3 sequence (DNA): TGCGCCAGCAGCTTGGTTCAGTCCTACGAGCAGTACTTC. As protein: CASSLVQSYEQYF.

The chain employs TRBV7-6 and TRBJ2-3; TRBD1 matches at 7 bases. CDR1 and CDR2 from the germline V gene are SGHVS and FNYEAQ. Losses at the gene ends were 5 bases for V and 5 bases for J; bases not matched to a gene: 10. The CDR3 length is 15 residues. This CDR3 is CASSGRQGEQDTQYF. CDR3 nucleotides: TGTGCCAGCAGCGGAAGACAGGGTGAGCAAGATACGCAGTATTTT.

The chain uses TRBV4-1 and TRBJ2-6, with D possibly TRBD1 on 6 matching bases. CDR1 and CDR2 from the germline V gene are MGHRA and YSYEKL. CDR3 length: 15 residues. The V end was cut by 4 bases, the J end by 4 bases, with 11 bases between. The CDR3 bases are TGCGCCAGCAGCCGAACAGGGTCCGGGGCCAACGTCCTGACTTTC. Encoded protein: CASSRTGSGANVLTF.

As regards this clone: Other nucleotide sequences in the sample specify the same CDR3. The CDR3 is CASSRTGNTEAFF. The CDR3 coding sequence is TGTGCCAGCAGTCGGACAGGGAACACTGAAGCTTTCTTT. V is TRBV6-5 and J is TRBJ1-1; TRBD1 matches at 7 bases. The junction had 1 base not matched to a gene; V was cut back by 5 bases and J by 1 base. CDR1 and CDR2 from the germline V gene are MNHEY and SVGAGI. The CDR3 has 13 residues.

The CDR3, as DNA: TGTGCCAGCAGGGCCAGTGGGACCTACGGCTACGAGCAGTACTTC. This codes for CASRASGTYGYEQYF. The chain recombines TRBV4-2 with TRBJ2-7; D assignment may be TRBD1 or TRBD2 (5 bases each). V lost 6 bases and J 3 bases, leaving 18 bases between the germline ends. Germline assignment: CDR1 LGHNA and CDR2 YNFKEQ. The CDR3 is 15 amino acids.

The rearrangement links TRBV7-2 to TRBJ2-7, with D perhaps matching TRBD2 (6 bases). The germline V gene has CDR1 SGHTA and CDR2 FQGNSA. Trimming pared 4 bases from V and 6 bases from J, leaving 28 bases between. There are 18 residues in the CDR3. The CDR3 here is CASSSLAFARTRAGEQYF. Written as DNA, the CDR3 is TGTGCCAGCAGCTCACTAGCATTCGCCCGAACTAGAGCAGGCGAGCAGTACTTC. Combining the CDR3 with reference TRBV7-2 and TRBJ2-7 gives the whole variable domain GAGVSQSPSNKVTEKGKDVELRCDPISGHTALYWYRQSLGQGLEFLIYFQGNSAPDKSGLPSDRFSAERTGGSVSTLTIQRTQQEDSAVYLCASSSLAFARTRAGEQYFGPGTRLTVT.

The chain links TRBV27 to TRBJ1-4; tentatively, D is TRBD1 (5 bases). V was shortened by 3 bases and J by 0 bases, with 23 bases between the two germline ends. This CDR3 contains 20 residues. Germline CDR1 MNHEY, CDR2 SMNVEV (reference sequence). CDR3 loop: CASSFRPLGGAAATNEKLFF. The CDR3 DNA is TGTGCCAGCAGTTTTCGGCCCTTGGGAGGGGCCGCTGCAACTAATGAAAAACTGTTTTTT. The full variable domain, rest sourced from reference TRBV27 and TRBJ1-4, is EAQVTQNPRYLITVTGKKLTVTCSQNMNHEYMSWYRQDPGLGLRQIYYSMNVEVTDKGDVPEGYKVSRKEKRNFPLILESPSPNQTSLYFCASSFRPLGGAAATNEKLFFGSGTQLSVL.

CDR3 DNA: TGTGCCAGCAGTTTTAGCAGCTATGGCTACACCTTC. This gives the protein CASSFSSYGYTF. The genes are TRBV28 and TRBJ1-2; unclear D gene. Germline assignment: CDR1 MDHEN and CDR2 SYDVKM. Trimming shortened V by 3 bases and J by 4 bases, and 6 bases separated the two germline ends. This CDR3 has 12 residues.

The chain recombines TRBV2 with TRBJ2-7; the D is unclear. The CDR3 is 14 amino acids. Germline-derived CDR1 and CDR2 are SNHLY and FYNNEI. V shed 6 bases and J shed 5 bases, with 17 bases lying between them. CDR3 nucleotides: TGTGCCAGCAGACCGACTGCCATTAGGGACGAGCAGTACTTC. It specifies CASRPTAIRDEQYF.

The chain couples TRBV15 to TRBJ1-4; D is perhaps TRBD1 (5 bases). Germline V lookup: CDR1 LNHNV, CDR2 YYDKDF (reference sequence). The CDR3 contains 18 residues. V was trimmed by 5 bases and J by 4 bases, leaving 23 bases between them. The CDR3 is CATSGSPTVLGLNEKLFF. In nucleotides, the CDR3 is TGTGCCACCAGCGGATCCCCGACAGTCCTGGGCCTTAATGAAAAACTGTTTTTT.

This clone was observed once. V and J are TRBV5-1 and TRBJ1-3; D is perhaps TRBD1 (6 bases). CDR3 length: 16 residues. The germline V gene has CDR1 SGHRS and CDR2 YFSETQ. Trimming took off 0 bases at V and 5 bases at J, with 15 bases between the two ends. The DNA for the CDR3 is TGCGCCAGCAGCTTGGGTCGGGGGCAATCGAGAAACACCATATATTTT. Translated: CASSLGRGQSRNTIYF.

The chain is built from TRBV6-5 and TRBJ1-6; no reliable D call. Between the trimmed V and J ends, which lost 4 bases and 7 bases, there was a span of 5 bases. This CDR3 is 12 amino acids long. CDR1 is MNHEY, CDR2 SVGAGI, per germline. The CDR3 reads CASSWGNSPLHF. CDR3 in DNA: TGTGCCAGCAGTTGGGGAAATTCACCCCTCCACTTT.

This rearrangement joins TRBV15 to TRBJ1-5; D gene ambiguous. The length of the CDR3 is 16 residues. Trimming took 0 bases from V and 3 from J, leaving 12 bases between them. Germline-derived CDR1 and CDR2 are LNHNV and YYDKDF (reference sequence). The CDR3 DNA follows: TGTGCCACCAGCAGAGATCCCCGGATTAACAATCAGCCCCAGCATTTT. This translates into CATSRDPRINNQPQHF. Filled out from reference TRBV15 and TRBJ1-5, the complete variable domain reads DAMVIQNPRYQVTQFGKPVTLSCSQTLNHNVMYWYQQKSSQAPKLLFHYYDKDFNNEADTPDNFQSRRPNTSFCFLDIRSPGLGDTAMYLCATSRDPRINNQPQHFGDGTRLSIL.

The V gene is TRBV19, the J gene TRBJ1-2; TRBD1 aligns across 8 bases. V was clipped by 5 bases and J by 4 bases; unmatched bases: 9. From germline, CDR1 is LNHDA and CDR2 SQIVND (reference sequence). CDR3 length equals 15 residues. CDR3 in amino acids: CASSVQGAAIYGYTF. CDR3 bases: TGTGCCAGTAGTGTTCAGGGGGCGGCCATCTATGGCTACACCTTC.

The chain couples TRBV4-1 to TRBJ1-1; 8 bases fit TRBD1. The CDR3 has 14 residues. Trimming took 3 bases from V and 13 from J; bases not matched to a gene: 13. Germline CDR1 MGHRA, CDR2 YSYEKL. The CDR3 protein is CASSHGQGPKGVFF. CDR3 nucleotides: TGCGCCAGCAGCCATGGACAGGGTCCAAAGGGGGTTTTCTTT.